The 13 T cell receptor beta chains reported below all come from one sample, sequenced in a study of T-cell reconstitution after alpha-beta-depleted transplantation in children. Library preparation (for TCRbeta) was performed with unique molecular identifiers. TCRdb independently ran MiXCR on the PCR reads; one entry per CDR3 protein. The table has about 600,000 distinct CDR3 sequences, 20% to 25% seen once. This sample comprised PBMCs, mostly from graft donor cells, obtained 360 days after TCRalphabeta/CD19-depleted stem cell transplant. The receptors stem from a boy under two years old who had a stem cell transplant for acute myeloid leukemia, so the T cells may come from the graft donor.

This clonotype was seen ten or more times. The CDR3: CASSDYGYTF. The CDR3 DNA follows: TGTGCCAGCAGTGACTATGGCTACACCTTC. J is TRBJ1-2 and V is TRBV28, with D uncertain. V lost 5 bases to trimming and J lost 3 bases, with 1 base between them. This CDR3 is built from 10 residues. CDR1 is MDHEN, CDR2 SYDVKM, per germline.

Ten or more counts support this clonotype. The rearrangement uses TRBV20-1 and TRBJ2-7; possibly TRBD2 for D (6 bases). The CDR3 consists of 14 residues. Looked up from germline, CDR1 is DFQATT and CDR2 is SNEGSKA (reference sequence). Trimming left V 3 bases short and J 1 base short, with 13 bases between. The CDR3 DNA sequence: TGCAGTGCTAGGGAGTGGGGGGAATCCTACGAGCAGTACGTC. The encoded protein is CSAREWGESYEQYV.

This clonotype was counted at least ten times. The DNA for the CDR3 is TGCAGCGCCGAGCCAGGACAGGGCAGGGGTACGCAGTATTTT. Translation gives CSAEPGQGRGTQYF. This chain joins TRBV29-1 and TRBJ2-3; TRBD1 aligns across 8 bases. Germline lookup yields CDR1 SQVTM and CDR2 ANQGSEA. Trimming took 7 bases from V and 8 from J; bases not matched to a gene: 14. The CDR3 is 14 residues long.

This clonotype was counted a few times. The genes are TRBV25-1 and TRBJ1-1, with TRBD1 matching 7 bases. The CDR3 is 14 residues long. Germline-derived CDR1 and CDR2 are MGHDK and SYGVNS. V was clipped by 6 bases and J by 1 base; unmatched bases: 5. In nucleotides, the CDR3 is TGTGCCAGCAGGTCTCGGACAGGGAACACTGAAGCTTTCTTT. This gives the protein CASRSRTGNTEAFF.

This clonotype was detected only once. The chain employs TRBV19 and TRBJ2-2, with 9 bases identical to TRBD2. The CDR3 covers 16 residues. Per germline, CDR1 LNHDA and CDR2 SQIVND (reference sequence). The V gene end was trimmed by 7 bases and the J gene end by 4 bases; junction bases not matched to a gene: 10. The CDR3 sequence is CASTARGLAGTGELFF. The CDR3 coding sequence is TGTGCCAGTACCGCAAGGGGACTAGCTGGCACCGGGGAGCTGTTTTTT. The variable domain in full, with the rest retrieved from reference TRBV19 and TRBJ2-2, is DGGITQSPKYLFRKEGQNVTLSCEQNLNHDAMYWYRQDPGQGLRLIYYSQIVNDFQKGDIAEGYSVSREKKESFPLTVTSAQKNPTAFYLCASTARGLAGTGELFFGEGSRLTVL.

This clonotype was seen many times. The rearrangement joins TRBV20-1 to TRBJ1-2; tentative D call: TRBD1 (5 bases). Trimming removed 5 bases at V and 4 bases at J, with 17 bases between. The CDR3 loop spans 14 amino acids. In germline, CDR1 is DFQATT, CDR2 SNEGSKA (reference sequence). CDR3 sequence (DNA): TGCAGTGCTCCCGCCCCCGGGGCGACCTATGGCTACACCTTC. Its protein is CSAPAPGATYGYTF.

Only one count was recorded for this clonotype. The genes are TRBV5-1 and TRBJ1-1; D perhaps matches TRBD1 (5 bases). The CDR3 is 13 residues long. Trimming removed 2 bases at V and 7 bases at J, with 12 bases between. CDR1 SGHRS and CDR2 YFSETQ come from the germline V gene. CDR3 sequence reads: CASSLPRVGEAFF. In nucleotides, the CDR3 is TGCGCCAGCAGCTTACCCAGGGTAGGTGAAGCTTTCTTT. The entire variable domain, with the rest obtained from reference TRBV5-1 and TRBJ1-1, is as follows: KAGVTQTPRYLIKTRGQQVTLSCSPISGHRSVSWYQQTPGQGLQFLFEYFSETQRNKGNFPGRFSGRQFSNSRSEMNVSTLELGDSALYLCASSLPRVGEAFFGQGTRLTVV.

This clonotype was seen more than once but under ten times. The rearrangement uses TRBV29-1 and TRBJ2-5; the match to TRBD1 covers 8 bases. Germline CDR1 reads SQVTM; CDR2 reads ANQGSEA. Losses at the gene ends were 6 bases for V and 5 bases for J; bases not matched to a gene: 8. The CDR3 has 13 residues. The CDR3 spells CSVQGQERETQYF. DNA for the CDR3: TGCAGCGTCCAGGGACAGGAAAGGGAGACCCAGTACTTC.

The genes are TRBV12-3 or TRBV12-4 and TRBJ1-5; unclear D gene. The CDR3 is 16 residues long. V lost 2 bases and J 4 bases, leaving 15 bases between the germline ends. The CDR3 DNA is TGTGCCAGCAGTTTAAGAGGTTTGCAGCGAAATCAGCCCCAGCATTTT. Protein: CASSLRGLQRNQPQHF.

This clonotype was observed a handful of times. The chain links TRBV12-3 or TRBV12-4 to TRBJ1-1, with no clear D. This CDR3 region has 15 residues. Trimming took off 6 bases at V and 4 bases at J, with 18 bases between the two ends. Written as DNA, the CDR3 is TGTGCCAGCAGAAAAATCGATGGGATAGGCACTGAAGCTTTCTTT. Its protein product is CASRKIDGIGTEAFF.

This clonotype showed up many times. The CDR3, as DNA: TGCAGTGCTGAGGTCCTGACTAGCGCCCAAGAGACCCAGTACTTC. Its translation: CSAEVLTSAQETQYF. The chain carries TRBV20-1 and TRBJ2-5; TRBD2 agrees at 8 bases. Germline assignment: CDR1 DFQATT and CDR2 SNEGSKA (reference sequence). The CDR3 sequence is 15 residues long. With 5 bases clipped from V and 1 base from J, the junction kept 9 bases outside the gene matches.

This clonotype was observed a few times. The chain employs TRBV4-1 and TRBJ2-4; D not certain. The germline CDR1 and CDR2 sequences are MGHRA and YSYEKL. The CDR3 runs to 11 residues. The V and J ends lost 0 bases and 10 bases respectively, with 4 bases between them. The chain's CDR3 is CASSQEDIQYF. The CDR3 DNA reads as TGCGCCAGCAGCCAAGAGGATATTCAGTACTTC.

This chain links TRBV20-1 with TRBJ2-1, with D perhaps assigned TRBD1 or TRBD2 (5 bases each). V was shortened by 6 bases and J by 9 bases, with 12 bases between the two germline ends. Germline lookup yields CDR1 DFQATT and CDR2 SNEGSKA (reference sequence). This CDR3 is built from 11 residues. CDR3 sequence: CSAVRGGEQFF. CDR3 coding DNA: TGCAGTGCCGTACGTGGGGGTGAGCAGTTCTTC.